This T cell receptor (beta chain) originates from a study of CXCR3-negative and CXCR3-positive naive CD8 T cells. Study-level background: With about 1.5 +/- 0.3 million reads per library, the TRB reads numbered around 130 million in total.

UMI-tagged TRB cDNA libraries were built via 5' RACE. TCRdb reanalyzed the 5' RACE reads, giving one entry per CDR3 protein sequence and no DNA. The sample's table shows tens of thousands of distinct CDR3 sequences. Germline CDR1 GTSNPN, CDR2 SVGIG (reference sequence). This CDR3 spans 15 amino acids. General study points: Fresh PBMCs went into most assays, and CXCR3 expression partly declined after cryopreservation. Naive CXCR3-negative cells resembled naive CXCR3-positive cells in TRBV-TRBJ usage; memory cells differed.

About this clonotype: Its antigen is as yet unknown.

V is TRBV30 and J is TRBJ2-7; TCRdb's D call of TRBD1 is untestable without DNA. The sample comprised memory CD8+ T cells from blood. This receptor was obtained from a human donor in good health. Some clones in this sample may be carry-over from other donors' samples. The CDR3 is CAWSRDRGGSYEQYF. The whole variable domain, remainder taken from reference TRBV30 and TRBJ2-7, is SQTIHQWPATLVQPVGSPLSLECTVEGTSNPNLYWYRQAAGRGLQLLFYSVGIGQISSEVPQNLSASRPQDRQFILSSKKLLLSDSGFYLCAWSRDRGGSYEQYFGPGTRLTVT.